Listed here is a single T cell receptor (beta chain). The target antigen is unknown. This entry belongs to a study of T cell responses to AZD1222 COVID-19 vaccine. Whole-study findings and limits: Spike-specific TCR depth and breadth grew after two AZD1222 doses. Donors skewed white British and female; clonal diversity was possibly underestimated.

Profiled with immunoSEQ multiplex PCR; TCRdb holds only in-frame clones, not every one. The sample includes roughly 120,000 clones, roughly 88% of them seen just once. The receptor was isolated from an adult in good health. Specimen: peripheral blood, collected on day 0 of AZD1222 vaccination.

This CDR3 is CASSLDGGGDTGELFF. The CDR3 DNA sequence: TGTGCCAGCAGCTTAGATGGCGGGGGAGACACCGGGGAGCTGTTTTTT. The chain is built from TRBV7-2 and TRBJ2-2; 7 bases line up with TRBD2. The CDR3 length is 16 residues. The V gene end was trimmed by 1 base and the J gene end by 3 bases; junction bases not matched to a gene: 5. Looked up from germline, CDR1 is SGHTA and CDR2 is FQGNSA.